Below are 10 T cell receptor beta chains sequenced from a single sample in a study of T cells in Graves' hyperthyroidism and ophthalmopathy (dated by TCRdb to the late 2010s). Library prep was done by multiplex PCR. Sequencing relied on an Illumina HiSeq 2000. The TCR beta CDR3 regions were amplified from RNA transcripts. The TCR CDR3 was subjected to a first round of RT-PCR using the HTBI primer set and the Qiagen OneStep RT-PCR kit. The public reads were reanalyzed by TCRdb: fastp trimming at Q25, MiXCR alignment, in-frame beta chains only. Rows with a matching CDR3 protein are joined into one entry that keeps the most common DNA and genes. This sample comprises 300,000 to 450,000 distinct CDR3 sequences, around 13% of them detected only once. The ten largest clonotypes hold 20% of the sample. Sequenced: blood. The receptors were gathered from a woman aged 25 to 39 with Graves' ophthalmopathy.

This clonotype has ten or more counts. The V and J genes are TRBV30 and TRBJ2-5; the match to TRBD2 covers 7 bases. Trimming cost V 6 bases and J 5 bases; bases outside gene matches: 3. CDR1 is GTSNPN and CDR2 is SVGIG in the germline V gene (reference sequence). The CDR3 is 11 amino acids. The CDR3 DNA reads TGTGCCTGCGGACTAGGGGAGACCCAGTACTTC. Its protein is CACGLGETQYF.

The V call is TRBV7-9, the J call TRBJ2-7; the D gene is possibly TRBD1 (5 bases). V was cut by 5 bases and J by 2 bases, with 10 bases left in between. Looked up from germline, CDR1 is SEHNR and CDR2 is FQNEAQ (reference sequence). There are 13 residues in the CDR3. The CDR3 sequence: CASSPRTTYEQYF. The DNA of the CDR3 is TGTGCCAGCAGCCCGCGGACAACCTACGAGCAGTACTTC.

This chain joins TRBV19 and TRBJ2-1, with 9 positions matching TRBD2. The CDR3 covers 15 residues. Trimming removed 6 bases from V and 0 bases from J; junction bases left unmatched: 3. CDR1 and CDR2 (germline): LNHDA, SQIVND (reference sequence). The CDR3 loop reads CASRLAGLSYNEQFF. Written as DNA, the CDR3 is TGTGCCAGTAGGCTAGCGGGGCTCTCCTACAATGAGCAGTTCTTC.

In its sample, this clonotype was seen a few times. This chain joins TRBV5-1 and TRBJ2-5; 11 nucleotides match TRBD1. V lost 3 bases and J lost 2; bases outside the gene matches: 6. Germline CDR1 reads SGHRS; CDR2 reads YFSETQ. This CDR3 has 16 residues. CDR3 sequence: CASSSGQGGIQETQYF. As DNA, the CDR3 is TGCGCCAGCAGCTCGGGACAGGGGGGAATACAAGAGACCCAGTACTTC.

A remark on this clonotype: A much larger clone lies a single base off, so this may be a read error. V and J are TRBV28 and TRBJ2-7, with 11 bases identical to TRBD2. J lost 1 base, V lost 5 bases, and 1 base had no gene match. This CDR3 is 14 amino acids long. Germline V lookup: CDR1 MDHEN, CDR2 SYDVKM. CDR3 residues: CASSIAGGSYEQYF. For the CDR3, the DNA is TGTGCCAGCAGTATAGCGGGGGGGTCCTACGAGCAGTACTTC. Combining the CDR3 with reference TRBV28 and TRBJ2-7 gives the whole variable domain DVKVTQSSRYLVKRTGEKVFLECVQDMDHENMFWYRQDPGLGLRLIYFSYDVKMKEKGDIPEGYSVSREKKERFSLILESASTNQTSMYLCASSIAGGSYEQYFGPGTRLTVT.

As DNA, the CDR3 is TGTGCCAGCAGCTTATTTCAGGGGAATGAAAAACTGTTTTTT. Protein product: CASSLFQGNEKLFF. V gene TRBV11-2 combines with J gene TRBJ1-4; a weak D match, TRBD1 (6 bases). Trimming removed 2 bases at V and 5 bases at J, with 9 bases between. Per germline, CDR1 SGHAT and CDR2 FQNNGV. CDR3 length: 14 amino acids.

This clonotype was recorded many times. J is TRBJ1-1 and V is TRBV5-5; D unresolved. The CDR3 extends over 15 amino acids. CDR1 and CDR2 (germline): SGHKS, YYEKEE (reference sequence). V gave up 0 bases and J gave up 5 bases, with 14 bases separating them. The CDR3 is CASSLVEGWGTEAFF. CDR3 bases: TGTGCCAGCAGCTTGGTCGAGGGTTGGGGAACTGAAGCTTTCTTT.

This clonotype was picked up many times. The chain couples TRBV11-2 to TRBJ2-1; D is perhaps TRBD2 (6 bases). Looked up from germline, CDR1 is SGHAT and CDR2 is FQNNGV. Trimming removed 5 bases at V and 0 bases at J, with 17 bases between. The CDR3 spans 17 residues. This chain's CDR3 is CASSTQSDGSSYNEQFF. Here the CDR3 DNA reads TGTGCCAGCAGCACACAATCGGACGGGAGCTCCTACAATGAGCAGTTCTTC.

This clonotype was seen repeatedly, ten times or more. The J gene is TRBJ1-1, the V gene TRBV28; 8 bases fit TRBD1. V lost 5 bases, J lost 5 bases, and 13 bases stayed unmatched. The CDR3 consists of 16 residues. Germline V lookup: CDR1 MDHEN, CDR2 SYDVKM. This CDR3 is CASSPAGTGGWTEAFF. The CDR3, as DNA: TGTGCCAGCAGTCCCGCCGGGACAGGAGGATGGACTGAAGCTTTCTTT.

This clonotype was picked up many times. The CDR3, as DNA: TGTGCCAGCAGTTTCGGGGTTTCAGACTACGAGCAGTACTTC. This gives the protein CASSFGVSDYEQYF. V usage is TRBV12-3 or TRBV12-4 and J usage is TRBJ2-7, with D perhaps TRBD2 (5 bases). The CDR3 loop spans 14 amino acids. Trimming cost V 3 bases and J 3 bases, with 12 bases left between them.